This TCR beta chain is drawn from a study of OX40 agonist ivuxolimab in advanced cancers. In the study overall: Partial responses were recorded for three patients, including one with hepatocellular carcinoma and two with cutaneous melanoma. Overall study results and limits: At 0.1 to 3.0 mg/kg and by week 6, clonal expansion occurred in CD4+ and CD8+ blood T cells.

Samples of blood were obtained at baseline, on cycle 4 day 1, and on cycle 7 day 1. Details on this clone: Its antigen remains unknown.

V lost 2 bases, J lost 3 bases, and 4 bases lay in between. The CDR3 is 12 amino acids. CDR1 and CDR2 (germline): ENHRY, SYGVKD. TCRdb's table, derived via immunoSEQ multiplex PCR, lists solely in-frame clones and lacks some. The repertoire holds some 41,000 clones, with approximately 89% as singletons. The TCR comes from an adult with an advanced solid tumor such as melanoma, head and neck, liver or kidney cancer. This chain joins TRBV10-3 and TRBJ2-5; D is unresolved. Sequenced here: CD4+ or CD8+ T cells sorted from blood, sampled in a trial of the OX40 agonist ivuxolimab. This chain's CDR3 is CAISEGEETQYF. The DNA of the CDR3 is TGTGCCATCAGTGAGGGGGAAGAGACCCAGTACTTC.